A selection of T cell receptor beta chains follows, all from one sample in a study of blood T cell repertoires in COVID-19. Data came from immunoSEQ multiplex PCR; TCRdb stores just in-frame clones and leaves some out. The data hold some 290,000 clones, with 75% to 90% observed a single time. Sequenced material: peripheral blood. The receptors were gathered from a man in his sixties who had recovered from COVID-19. Both conserved end residues are trimmed from each CDR3.

J gene: TRBJ2-3; V gene: TRBV7-2; CDR3 protein: ASSLRLGGLADTQY
J gene: TRBJ2-5; V gene: TRBV18; CDR3 protein: ASSPQLTGAGQETQY
J gene: TRBJ2-3; V gene: TRBV24-1; CDR3 protein: ATSDGLAGDTQY
J gene: TRBJ1-5; V gene: TRBV19; CDR3 protein: ATTDSYNQPQH
J gene: TRBJ1-4; V gene: TRBV9; CDR3 protein: ASSVTGATNEKLF
J gene: TRBJ1-3; V gene: TRBV7-2; CDR3 protein: ASSLYGNTIY
J gene: TRBJ1-1; V gene: TRBV28; CDR3 protein: ASSLGLTEAF
J gene: TRBJ2-2; V gene: TRBV10-3; CDR3 protein: ATRHTGVPNHENTGELF
J gene: TRBJ2-3; V gene: TRBV10-1; CDR3 protein: ASPLNSGSWGTDTQY
J gene: TRBJ1-5; V gene: TRBV6-1; CDR3 protein: ASSEGWSAGGNQPQH
J gene: TRBJ2-7; V gene: TRBV10-2; CDR3 protein: ASRDRGALTYEQY
J gene: TRBJ1-2; V gene: TRBV7-9; CDR3 protein: ASSPYQGAIGYT
J gene: TRBJ2-7; V gene: TRBV15; CDR3 protein: ATSRDLSGSSYEQY
J gene: TRBJ2-2; V gene: TRBV24-1; CDR3 protein: ATNTPGSGELF
J gene: TRBJ2-1; V gene: TRBV6-5; CDR3 protein: ASSYRTSGPNNEQF
J gene: TRBJ2-7; V gene: TRBV19; CDR3 protein: ASSGPGHNAYEQY
J gene: TRBJ2-7; V gene: TRBV5-1; CDR3 protein: AIPGEWLYEQY
J gene: TRBJ2-2; V gene: TRBV5-1; CDR3 protein: ASSWGRAGTGELF
J gene: TRBJ2-7; V gene: TRBV18; CDR3 protein: ASSPPQGNRDEQY
J gene: TRBJ2-5; V gene: TRBV9; CDR3 protein: ASSVGVDYQGTQY
J gene: TRBJ2-2; V gene: TRBV6-2/TRBV6-3; CDR3 protein: ASSRLAGTGELF
J gene: TRBJ2-7; V gene: TRBV10-3; CDR3 protein: AISEWGQGPYEQY
J gene: TRBJ2-1; V gene: TRBV5-8; CDR3 protein: ASSPELAYSYNEQF
J gene: TRBJ2-2; V gene: TRBV5-1; CDR3 protein: ASSLFLAGNTGELF
J gene: TRBJ1-6; V gene: TRBV2; CDR3 protein: ASNSPGNSPLH
J gene: TRBJ2-2; V gene: TRBV6-5; CDR3 protein: ASRMTDGNTGELF
J gene: TRBJ2-3; V gene: TRBV5-1; CDR3 protein: ASSTGQGLTDTQY
J gene: TRBJ2-7; V gene: TRBV19; CDR3 protein: ASSSRLAGNYEQY
J gene: TRBJ1-6; V gene: TRBV7-2; CDR3 protein: ASRSGQSNSPLH
J gene: TRBJ1-5; V gene: TRBV18; CDR3 protein: ASSSGGAQPQH
J gene: TRBJ2-7; V gene: TRBV20-1; CDR3 protein: SASLGRLASEQY
J gene: TRBJ1-2; V gene: TRBV18; CDR3 protein: ASSPRGPNYGYT
J gene: TRBJ2-2; V gene: TRBV7-9; CDR3 protein: ASSLREVAGELF
J gene: TRBJ1-5; V gene: TRBV30; CDR3 protein: AWNRDSSNQPQH
J gene: TRBJ2-6; V gene: TRBV6-5; CDR3 protein: ASRAGGSGANVLT
J gene: TRBJ2-3; V gene: TRBV15; CDR3 protein: ATSRDQGGTDTQY
J gene: TRBJ2-1; V gene: TRBV5-8; CDR3 protein: ASSLGQQGAWEQF
J gene: TRBJ1-6; V gene: TRBV30; CDR3 protein: AWRGGTYNSPLH
J gene: TRBJ2-2; V gene: TRBV15; CDR3 protein: ATSRPQGWDGELF
J gene: TRBJ2-5; V gene: TRBV5-1; CDR3 protein: ASSLVPAVETQY
J gene: TRBJ1-2; V gene: TRBV9; CDR3 protein: ASSVEAGGNYGYT
J gene: TRBJ2-3; V gene: TRBV5-4; CDR3 protein: ASSLRDRGISADTQY
J gene: TRBJ2-5; V gene: TRBV15; CDR3 protein: ATSRDKGQGVRETQY
J gene: TRBJ1-2; V gene: TRBV7-9; CDR3 protein: ASSLISGTAYGYT
J gene: TRBJ1-2; V gene: TRBV9; CDR3 protein: ASSKQGNYGYT
J gene: TRBJ2-7; V gene: TRBV9; CDR3 protein: ASSVAGGGYEQY
J gene: TRBJ1-5; V gene: TRBV5-1; CDR3 protein: ASSLSGTEYQPQH
J gene: TRBJ2-3; V gene: TRBV6-5; CDR3 protein: ASSDSPGRADTQY
J gene: TRBJ2-1; V gene: TRBV25-1; CDR3 protein: ASSPSPSYNEQF
J gene: TRBJ1-6; V gene: TRBV27; CDR3 protein: ASSNLGGYNSPLH
J gene: TRBJ1-5; V gene: TRBV19; CDR3 protein: ASSKSRGGNQPQH